The source of this T cell receptor (beta chain) is a study of identical twins. The CDR3 is 15 residues long. V trimming: 6 bases; J trimming: 3 bases; junction bases outside the gene matches: 5. Template switching added a universal primer site, and cDNA bore unique molecular identifiers. TCRdb used MiXCR to reprocess the 5' RACE reads, holding one entry per CDR3 protein. The repertoire has some 320,000 distinct CDR3 sequences, roughly an eighth of them found once; the top ten carry just over 7%. Study results and caveats: Modelling underestimated the level of out-of-frame TCR alpha sharing observed in monozygotic twins.

This clonotype was found many times. Its target is not known. These sequences were also reported in another study, on yellow fever vaccine responses in identical twins.

The source of this sequence is a young woman in good health. Sequencing used CD8+ T cells sorted from blood. This chain uses TRBV12-3 or TRBV12-4 with TRBJ2-3, with 11 bases fitting TRBD2. The CDR3 loop reads CASSLGTSGTDTQYF. In nucleotides, the CDR3 is TGTGCCAGCAGCTTGGGGACTAGCGGAACAGATACGCAGTATTTT.